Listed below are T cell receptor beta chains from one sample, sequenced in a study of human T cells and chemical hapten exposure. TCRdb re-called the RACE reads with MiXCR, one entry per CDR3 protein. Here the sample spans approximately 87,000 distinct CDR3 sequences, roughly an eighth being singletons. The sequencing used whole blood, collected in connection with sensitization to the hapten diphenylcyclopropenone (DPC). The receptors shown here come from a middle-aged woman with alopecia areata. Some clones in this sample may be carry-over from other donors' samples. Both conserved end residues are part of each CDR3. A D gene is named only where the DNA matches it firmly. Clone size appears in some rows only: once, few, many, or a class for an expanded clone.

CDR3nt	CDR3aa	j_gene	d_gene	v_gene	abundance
TGCAGTGCTAGAGAGCTAGCGGGAGTTGGTTACAATGAGCAGTTCTTC	CSARELAGVGYNEQFF	TRBJ2-1	TRBD2	TRBV20-1	-
TGCGCCAGCAGCCAAGAGTGGACAGGGTATCAAGAGACCCAGTACTTC	CASSQEWTGYQETQYF	TRBJ2-5	TRBD1	TRBV4-3	many
TGTGCCACCAGTGATTTGCAGGGGCCCGGGGAGCTGTTTTTT	CATSDLQGPGELFF	TRBJ2-2	-	TRBV24-1	-
TGCAGTGCCCCGCCTATTGGTGGAAAGAACACTGAAGCTTTCTTT	CSAPPIGGKNTEAFF	TRBJ1-1	-	TRBV20-1	many
TGCAGCGTTGGCGGGACACCCTCTATCGACACCTTC	CSVGGTPSIDTF	TRBJ1-2	-	TRBV29-1	-
TGTGCCAGCAGCGTAAGGACAGGGGGTTCAGGCACTGAAGCTTTCTTT	CASSVRTGGSGTEAFF	TRBJ1-1	TRBD1	TRBV13	-
TGTGCCAGCAGCCGAATGACCAATCAGCCCCAGCATTTT	CASSRMTNQPQHF	TRBJ1-5	-	TRBV7-9	-
TGCAGTGCCTCCTTGGGGGGTGTCCCAGATATGCAGTATTTT	CSASLGGVPDMQYF	TRBJ2-3	-	TRBV20-1	-
TGTGCCAGCGGGACAACTCTAGAGACCCAGTACTTC	CASGTTLETQYF	TRBJ2-5	-	TRBV28	few
TGTGCCAGCAGCCAAGATGGGGACAACTCTGGGGCCAACGTCCTGACTTTC	CASSQDGDNSGANVLTF	TRBJ2-6	-	TRBV4-2	many